The 19 T cell receptor beta chains listed next were all sequenced from one sample in a study of regulatory T cells in long-lasting Graves disease. The time point is: newly diagnosed GD, antithyroid drugs for less than 3 months. PBMC RNA served as the TCR library source. Researchers made TCR beta libraries by using iRepertoire HTBI primers and running Arm-PCR on CDR3 regions. From the multiplex PCR reads, TCRdb called clonotypes with MiXCR, one entry per CDR3 protein. The data hold roughly 400,000 distinct CDR3 sequences, with about 15% observed a single time. This sample also belongs to another study, concerning T cells in Graves' hyperthyroidism and ophthalmopathy.

Sequencing was performed on peripheral blood mononuclear cells (PBMCs), taken at new diagnosis, from a patient treated with antithyroid drugs. These receptors all come from a woman between 18 and 29 years old with Graves disease.

The sample holds one count of this clonotype. V usage is TRBV5-1 and J usage is TRBJ2-2; D might be TRBD2 (6 bases). Per germline, CDR1 SGHRS and CDR2 YFSETQ. CDR3 length equals 15 residues. Trimming removed 4 bases from V and 0 bases from J, with 10 bases in between. CDR3 sequence: CASSKRLANTGELFF. CDR3 nucleotides: TGCGCCAGCAGCAAAAGACTAGCGAACACCGGGGAGCTGTTTTTT. Full variable domain (missing parts from reference TRBV5-1 and TRBJ2-2): KAGVTQTPRYLIKTRGQQVTLSCSPISGHRSVSWYQQTPGQGLQFLFEYFSETQRNKGNFPGRFSGRQFSNSRSEMNVSTLELGDSALYLCASSKRLANTGELFFGEGSRLTVL.

J is TRBJ2-4 and V is TRBV5-8; perhaps D is TRBD1 or TRBD2 (5 bases each). Trimming removed 2 bases from V and 7 bases from J, with 13 bases in between. Per germline, CDR1 SGHTS and CDR2 YDEGEE. The CDR3 sequence is 14 residues long. Here the CDR3 reads CASSLRGVGNIQYF. For the CDR3, the DNA is TGTGCCAGCAGCTTAAGAGGGGTTGGTAACATTCAGTACTTC.

This clonotype showed up just a few times. This chain connects TRBV28 to TRBJ1-2, with D unresolved. Germline lookup yields CDR1 MDHEN and CDR2 SYDVKM. V was pared by 6 bases and J by 4 bases, with 15 bases between. CDR3 length: 14 amino acids. CDR3 nucleotides: TGTGCCAGCAGATCACCCCACAGCCTCTATGGCTACACCTTC. Translation gives CASRSPHSLYGYTF.

This clonotype was picked up many times. This chain links TRBV20-1 with TRBJ2-7, with D perhaps matching TRBD2 (6 bases). Germline V gene lookup returns CDR1 DFQATT and CDR2 SNEGSKA (reference sequence). The CDR3 length is 13 residues. V shed 6 bases and J shed 2 bases, with 14 bases lying between them. CDR3: CSAGGARAYEQYF. In DNA form, the CDR3 reads TGCAGTGCCGGCGGGGCTAGGGCCTACGAGCAGTACTTC.

The rearrangement joins TRBV11-2 to TRBJ2-7, with 10 nucleotides matching TRBD2. Germline values: CDR1 SGHAT, CDR2 FQNNGV. V trimming: 5 bases; J trimming: 2 bases; junction bases outside the gene matches: 6. CDR3 size: 15 residues. The CDR3 region has the DNA TGTGCCAGCAGCCGGACTAGCGGAACAACCTACGAGCAGTACTTC. Protein product: CASSRTSGTTYEQYF.

This clonotype was seen a few times. J is TRBJ1-2 and V is TRBV4-1; unclear D gene. The germline V and J ends were trimmed by 0 bases and 2 bases, with 10 bases remaining between them. The CDR3 sequence is 15 residues long. Germline CDR1 MGHRA, CDR2 YSYEKL. The DNA of the CDR3 is TGCGCCAGCAGCCAAGATGGGGAACTCAACTATGGCTACACCTTC. Amino acids: CASSQDGELNYGYTF.

In its sample, this clonotype was seen many times. This chain joins TRBV20-1 and TRBJ2-3, with 7 bases lining up with TRBD2. Germline V CDR1 and CDR2: DFQATT, SNEGSKA (reference sequence). This CDR3 is 15 amino acids long. Trimming removed 6 bases from V and 3 bases from J; junction bases left unmatched: 12. The CDR3 reads CSATGRGSDTDTQYF. The CDR3 region has the DNA TGCAGTGCCACCGGGCGCGGGAGCGATACAGATACGCAGTATTTT.

This clonotype has at least ten counts. The chain employs TRBV12-3 or TRBV12-4 and TRBJ2-1; 8 nucleotides line up with TRBD2. Unmatched junction bases numbered 2, after V lost 8 bases and J lost 8 bases. This CDR3 comprises 11 residues. CDR3 coding DNA: TGTGCCAGCCTACTAGCGGATGAGCAGTTCTTC. Translation: CASLLADEQFF.

This clonotype was recorded at least ten times. In DNA form, the CDR3 reads TGTGCCAGCAGAGCGAGCTCCTACGAGCAGTACTTC. This encodes CASRASSYEQYF. The V gene is TRBV6-2 or TRBV6-3, the J gene TRBJ2-7; D gene ambiguous. Germline V gene sequence: CDR1 MNHEY, CDR2 SVGEGT. The CDR3 is 12 residues long. V was cut by 6 bases and J by 0 bases, with 6 bases left in between.

This clonotype has a handful of counts. V and J are TRBV14 and TRBJ2-7; TRBD2 is a possible D gene (6 bases). The CDR3 loop spans 13 amino acids. V shed 2 bases and J shed 12 bases, with 17 bases lying between them. The germline gives CDR1 SGHDN, CDR2 FVKESK. The CDR3 region has the DNA TGTGCCAGCAGCCAATTTTCCGGGACTCCCGCGTACTTC. Translation: CASSQFSGTPAYF. The full variable domain, with the rest looked up from reference TRBV14 and TRBJ2-7, is EAGVTQFPSHSVIEKGQTVTLRCDPISGHDNLYWYRRVMGKEIKFLLHFVKESKQDESGMPNNRFLAERTGGTYSTLKVQPAELEDSGVYFCASSQFSGTPAYFGPGTRLTVT.

This clonotype showed up just a few times. V is TRBV7-6 and J is TRBJ2-1; D remains unclear. The CDR3 totals 15 residues. The germline V gene has CDR1 SGHVS and CDR2 FNYEAQ. V lost 0 bases and J 5 bases, leaving 11 bases between the germline ends. The CDR3 nucleotides read TGTGCCAGCAGCTTAGCTGGTATAGGTGACAATGAGCAGTTCTTC. This translates into CASSLAGIGDNEQFF. Variable domain in full (rest from reference TRBV7-6 and TRBJ2-1): GAGVSQSPRYKVTKRGQDVALRCDPISGHVSLYWYRQALGQGPEFLTYFNYEAQQDKSGLPNDRFSAERPEGSISTLTIQRTEQRDSAMYRCASSLAGIGDNEQFFGPGTRLTVL.

The rearrangement links TRBV12-3 or TRBV12-4 to TRBJ1-2; the D is unclear. The CDR3 loop spans 12 amino acids. With 3 bases removed from V and 8 bases from J, the gap between germline ends came to 10 bases. CDR3 protein: CASSFPLGGYTF. In nucleotides, the CDR3 is TGTGCCAGCAGTTTTCCTCTTGGGGGCTACACCTTC.

Many counts were recorded for this clonotype. V gene TRBV7-9 combines with J gene TRBJ2-1, with D possibly TRBD1 on 5 matching bases. The CDR3 covers 18 residues. Germline CDR1 is SEHNR and CDR2 is FQNEAQ (reference sequence). Trimming left V 4 bases short and J 2 bases short, with 21 bases between. The CDR3, as DNA: TGTGCCAGCAGCTCGACAGCCCCCATTCAGGGCACCTACAATGAGCAGTTCTTC. Its translation is CASSSTAPIQGTYNEQFF.

This rearrangement joins TRBV28 to TRBJ2-1; TRBD2 matches at 12 bases. From germline, CDR1 is MDHEN and CDR2 SYDVKM. The CDR3 is made up of 16 amino acids. V shed 3 bases, J shed 8 bases, and the junction held 8 bases outside the gene matches. CDR3 region: CASSLRGGLAGHEQFF. CDR3 in DNA: TGTGCCAGCAGTTTGAGGGGGGGACTAGCGGGCCATGAGCAGTTCTTC.

This clonotype was observed many times. This chain joins TRBV27 and TRBJ2-3; 9 bases fit TRBD1. Losses at the gene ends were 2 bases for V and 0 bases for J; bases not matched to a gene: 3. The CDR3 is 16 amino acids. Germline CDR1 is MNHEY and CDR2 is SMNVEV (reference sequence). The CDR3 nucleotides are TGTGCCAGCAGTTTACTTACAGGGGGCAGCACAGATACGCAGTATTTT. Translating it yields CASSLLTGGSTDTQYF.

The chain uses TRBV5-5 and TRBJ2-7; 8 nucleotides align to TRBD1. Germline CDR1 reads SGHKS; CDR2 reads YYEKEE (reference sequence). Trimming took 4 bases from V and 3 from J; bases not matched to a gene: 9. This CDR3 comprises 15 residues. The DNA of the CDR3 is TGTGCCAGCAGCAACGACGGACAGGGAAACTACGAGCAGTACTTC. This codes for CASSNDGQGNYEQYF.

The table lists this clonotype with many counts. The J gene is TRBJ2-1, the V gene TRBV7-2; D possibly uses TRBD1 or TRBD2 (6 bases each). V was cut by 4 bases and J by 10 bases, with 23 bases left in between. Looked up from germline, CDR1 is SGHTA and CDR2 is FQGNSA. The CDR3 sequence is 16 residues long. The CDR3 is CASSYRGGSSWREQFF. In DNA, the CDR3 is TGTGCCAGCAGCTACCGAGGGGGGTCTAGCTGGCGGGAGCAGTTCTTC.

This clonotype was detected many times. The rearrangement links TRBV12-3 or TRBV12-4 to TRBJ1-1, with D uncertain. The CDR3 runs to 15 residues. Deletions cut 6 bases from V and 0 bases from J, with 14 bases between. The CDR3 sequence is CASSPTGQLNTEAFF. Here the CDR3 DNA reads TGTGCCAGCAGCCCCACCGGGCAATTGAACACTGAAGCTTTCTTT.

There are many counts of this clonotype. The chain employs TRBV27 and TRBJ1-1; D is ambiguous. Between the trimmed V and J ends, which lost 4 bases and 4 bases, there was a span of 16 bases. Germline values: CDR1 MNHEY, CDR2 SMNVEV (reference sequence). There are 15 residues in the CDR3. CDR3 coding DNA: TGTGCCAGCAGTTCTTGGGGAGGGAGTGGCACTGAAGCTTTCTTT. Translation: CASSSWGGSGTEAFF.